These T cell receptor beta chains were read from a single sample in a study of Ad26.COV2.S vaccination and SARS-CoV-2 variants. TCRdb keeps only in-frame clones here, not all; method: immunoSEQ multiplex PCR. The sample gives more than 300,000 clones, around 85% of which show up once; about 2.1% is in the top ten. Here the sequenced sample was peripheral blood, taken in a trial of Ad26.COV2.S vaccine versus placebo. These receptors were collected from a person aged 18-60 years who received the Ad26.COV2.S COVID-19 vaccine or a placebo. Both conserved end residues are part of each CDR3. A D gene is named only where the DNA matches it firmly. Not every row has a clone size; where given, it reads once, few, many or a size class.

len: 13; j_gene: TRBJ2-3; v_gene: TRBV7-3; d_gene: .; abundance: .; CDR3aa: CASSLARTDTQYF; CDR3nt: TGTGCCAGCAGCTTAGCTAGGACAGATACGCAGTATTTT
len: 16; j_gene: TRBJ2-7; v_gene: TRBV5-4; d_gene: TRBD2; abundance: .; CDR3aa: CASSKRTSGFSYEQYF; CDR3nt: TGTGCCAGCAGCAAAAGGACTAGCGGGTTCTCCTACGAGCAGTACTTC
len: 13; j_gene: TRBJ1-1; v_gene: TRBV27; d_gene: .; abundance: .; CDR3aa: CASKYSTRAEAFF; CDR3nt: TGTGCCAGCAAGTACTCAACGAGAGCTGAAGCTTTCTTT
len: 13; j_gene: TRBJ1-2; v_gene: TRBV2; d_gene: .; abundance: .; CDR3aa: CASSDSGVIGYTF; CDR3nt: TGTGCCAGCAGTGATTCAGGGGTGATTGGCTACACCTTC
len: 15; j_gene: TRBJ2-7; v_gene: TRBV27; d_gene: TRBD1; abundance: .; CDR3aa: CASSSYRDRTYEQYF; CDR3nt: TGTGCCAGCAGTTCCTATCGGGACAGGACTTACGAGCAGTACTTC
len: 15; j_gene: TRBJ2-1; v_gene: TRBV11-3; d_gene: TRBD1; abundance: .; CDR3aa: CASSLRTGDNNEQFF; CDR3nt: TGTGCCAGCAGCTTAAGGACAGGGGATAACAATGAGCAGTTCTTC
len: 13; j_gene: TRBJ1-5; v_gene: TRBV19; d_gene: .; abundance: .; CDR3aa: CASSTGGVQPQHF; CDR3nt: TGTGCCAGTAGTACGGGAGGGGTCCAGCCCCAGCATTTT
len: 13; j_gene: TRBJ1-1; v_gene: TRBV11-3; d_gene: .; abundance: .; CDR3aa: CASSLGPNTEAFF; CDR3nt: TGTGCCAGCAGCTTAGGGCCGAACACTGAAGCTTTCTTT
len: 14; j_gene: TRBJ2-7; v_gene: TRBV11-3; d_gene: TRBD1; abundance: .; CDR3aa: CASSQRDRGDEQYF; CDR3nt: TGTGCCAGCAGCCAGAGGGACAGGGGCGACGAGCAGTACTTC
len: 16; j_gene: TRBJ2-3; v_gene: TRBV28; d_gene: TRBD2; abundance: .; CDR3aa: CASLGLAVPVTDTQYF; CDR3nt: TGTGCCAGCCTCGGACTAGCGGTACCGGTCACAGATACGCAGTATTTT
len: 14; j_gene: TRBJ1-2; v_gene: TRBV19; d_gene: TRBD1; abundance: .; CDR3aa: CASSIDGRGRGYTF; CDR3nt: TGTGCCAGTAGTATAGATGGCAGGGGGCGAGGCTACACCTTC
len: 17; j_gene: TRBJ2-1; v_gene: TRBV27; d_gene: TRBD1; abundance: .; CDR3aa: CASRPLYRTGDNNEQFF; CDR3nt: TGTGCCAGCAGACCCTTGTATCGGACAGGGGACAACAATGAGCAGTTCTTC
len: 18; j_gene: TRBJ1-1; v_gene: TRBV4-1; d_gene: .; abundance: .; CDR3aa: CASSQDEARSFMNTEAFF; CDR3nt: TGCGCCAGCAGCCAAGATGAGGCCAGATCCTTCATGAACACTGAAGCTTTCTTT
len: 14; j_gene: TRBJ2-5; v_gene: TRBV6-6; d_gene: .; abundance: .; CDR3aa: CASTPLRASGTQYF; CDR3nt: TGTGCCAGCACCCCCTTGAGGGCGAGTGGGACCCAGTACTTC
len: 14; j_gene: TRBJ2-7; v_gene: TRBV3-1/TRBV3-2; d_gene: .; abundance: .; CDR3aa: CASSQVRHSYEQYF; CDR3nt: TGTGCCAGCAGCCAAGTACGGCACTCCTACGAGCAGTACTTC
len: 13; j_gene: TRBJ1-5; v_gene: TRBV19; d_gene: .; abundance: once; CDR3aa: CASSIDLIQPQHF; CDR3nt: TGTGCCAGTAGTATAGACCTAATTCAGCCCCAGCATTTT
len: 14; j_gene: TRBJ2-3; v_gene: TRBV7-3; d_gene: TRBD1; abundance: .; CDR3aa: CASSSTGRTDTQYF; CDR3nt: TGTGCCAGCAGCTCGACAGGGCGCACAGATACGCAGTATTTT
len: 13; j_gene: TRBJ1-1; v_gene: TRBV12-3/TRBV12-4; d_gene: TRBD1; abundance: .; CDR3aa: CASSQQGGTEAFF; CDR3nt: TGTGCCAGCAGTCAACAGGGGGGCACTGAAGCTTTCTTT
len: 17; j_gene: TRBJ2-2; v_gene: TRBV7-6; d_gene: TRBD1; abundance: .; CDR3aa: CASRSPGQGLGTGELFF; CDR3nt: TGTGCCAGCAGATCTCCGGGACAGGGATTGGGCACCGGGGAGCTGTTTTTT
len: 15; j_gene: TRBJ1-2; v_gene: TRBV28; d_gene: TRBD1; abundance: .; CDR3aa: CASSLGQSRLYGYTF; CDR3nt: TGTGCCAGCAGTTTGGGACAGTCGAGGCTCTATGGCTACACCTTC
len: 13; j_gene: TRBJ2-5; v_gene: TRBV7-8; d_gene: .; abundance: .; CDR3aa: CASSLDSRGTQYF; CDR3nt: TGTGCCAGCAGCTTAGATTCTAGAGGGACCCAGTACTTC
len: 14; j_gene: TRBJ2-3; v_gene: TRBV29-1; d_gene: .; abundance: .; CDR3aa: CSVEREGGTDTQYF; CDR3nt: TGCAGCGTTGAGAGGGAAGGGGGCACAGATACGCAGTATTTT
len: 14; j_gene: TRBJ1-6; v_gene: TRBV6-4; d_gene: .; abundance: .; CDR3aa: CASSEQGRNSPLHF; CDR3nt: TGTGCCAGCAGTGAGCAGGGACGAAATTCACCCCTCCACTTT
len: 19; j_gene: TRBJ2-1; v_gene: TRBV4-2; d_gene: TRBD2; abundance: .; CDR3aa: CASSKKPSGGASSYNEQFF; CDR3nt: TGTGCCAGCAGCAAAAAGCCAAGCGGGGGGGCCAGCTCCTACAATGAGCAGTTCTTC
len: 14; j_gene: TRBJ2-3; v_gene: TRBV28; d_gene: .; abundance: once; CDR3aa: CASSTPKGADTQYF; CDR3nt: TGTGCCAGCAGCACACCCAAGGGCGCAGATACGCAGTATTTT